This TCR beta chain was obtained from a study of cytomegalovirus exposure and HLA in healthy donors. Note on this clone: Its matching antigen is unknown.

The PCR made use of 60 Vbeta and 13 Jbeta primers. In the original processing: A later analysis counted roughly 74 million unique TCR beta chains, some 12 million shared. Some clones are missing from TCRdb's copy, which holds only in-frame ones; the method was immunoSEQ multiplex PCR. That table gives V, J and clone size, and the DNA gave D and trimming. The sample lists roughly 120,000 clones; roughly 82% were seen once. The CDR3 sequence is 14 residues long. Per the germline V gene, CDR1 is SNHLY and CDR2 is FYNNEI. The V end lost 4 bases, the J end lost 7 bases, and 14 bases lay between the germline ends. Overall study findings and caveats: In presence/absence analyses, roughly uniform sequencing depth across donors was assumed. An apparent linkage of common viral pathogens to several of the most significant clusters emerged in a later analysis. Listed as cytomegalovirus-associated were 150 to 200 TCR beta chains.

The chain employs TRBV2 and TRBJ2-4; tentatively, D is TRBD2 (6 bases). This TCR derives from a woman aged 60 to 75 in good health and CMV-seropositive. The source material was PBMCs. The CDR3 nucleotides are TGTGCCAGCAGTGGTTCGCGCAGCGGGAACATTCAGTACTTC. It yields the protein CASSGSRSGNIQYF.